By its share, the clone carrying this TCR beta chain is medium-sized. Clones were sequenced by immunoSEQ multiplex PCR, and TCRdb holds only the in-frame ones, with some missing. The data contain more than 30,000 clones, around 89% of them seen just once; the ten biggest clones take up roughly 6.5%. This entry belongs to a study of T cell changes during pregnancy in multiple sclerosis. CDR3 length: 17 residues. Trimming pared 7 bases from V and 1 base from J, leaving 22 bases between. Germline V gene sequence: CDR1 SGHTA, CDR2 FQGTGA. The rearrangement uses TRBV7-3 and TRBJ1-2; D gene uncertain. The source is a female donor with multiple sclerosis, enrolled in a pregnancy study. Material: CD8+ T cells from peripheral blood mononuclear cells, obtained in the second trimester of pregnancy. CDR3 DNA: TGTGCCAGCACCAATAACGAAGGAGCCTCCCTTAACTATGGCTACACCTTC. Its translation: CASTNNEGASLNYGYTF.